These T cell receptor beta chains were read from a single sample in a study of cytomegalovirus exposure and HLA in healthy donors. The table came from immunoSEQ multiplex PCR; TCRdb's copy has only in-frame clones and leaves some out. The data show some 150,000 clones, with approximately 80% seen just once and roughly 5.9% held by the top ten. Sequenced: PBMCs. The receptors come from a woman aged 40 to 49 in good health and CMV-seropositive. CDR3s include the opening cysteine and the closing phenylalanine or tryptophan. The D gene is left open where the match is weak. Not every row has a clone size; where given, it reads once, few, many or a size class.

NA	TRBJ1-3	NA	14	TRBV6-5	TGTGCCAGCAGCTCGGGATTCTCTGGAAACACCATATATTTT	CASSSGFSGNTIYF
NA	TRBJ1-2	NA	13	TRBV5-4	TGTGCCAGCAGCTTCAGGGGTATCTATGGCTACACCTTC	CASSFRGIYGYTF
NA	TRBJ1-2	NA	12	TRBV6-4	TGTGCCAGCAGTGAACAGGGTTGGGGCTACACCTTC	CASSEQGWGYTF
NA	TRBJ2-1	NA	13	TRBV29-1	TGCAGCGTTGAAGAAGGTCGGGGCAATGAGCAGTTCTTC	CSVEEGRGNEQFF
TRBD1	TRBJ2-4	NA	15	TRBV9	TGTGCCAGCAGCGAGGGGACAGGGGGCGGAAACATTCAGTACTTC	CASSEGTGGGNIQYF
NA	TRBJ1-2	NA	14	TRBV27	TGTGCCAGCAGTTTATCGCAGGGTAACTATGGCTACACCTTC	CASSLSQGNYGYTF
TRBD2	TRBJ2-5	NA	17	TRBV19	TGTGCCAGTAGTATAGGGGGTAGCGGGAGGTACCAAGAGACCCAGTACTTC	CASSIGGSGRYQETQYF
NA	TRBJ1-1	once	13	TRBV15	TGTGCCACCAGCCGGGGGTCAGCCACTGAAGCTTTCTTT	CATSRGSATEAFF
TRBD2	TRBJ2-3	NA	15	TRBV13	TGTGCCAGCAGCTCCAGACTAGCGGGAGAAGATACGCAGTATTTT	CASSSRLAGEDTQYF
TRBD2	TRBJ2-1	NA	15	TRBV5-1	TGCGCCAGCAGCCCAGGACTAGTGACAAACAATGAGCAGTTCTTC	CASSPGLVTNNEQFF
NA	TRBJ1-3	NA	15	TRBV4-2	TGTGCCAGCAGCCAAGTAGGACAAGGTGGAAACACCATATATTTT	CASSQVGQGGNTIYF
TRBD1	TRBJ2-5	NA	20	TRBV10-3	TGTGCCATCAGTGAGTCGAATCTTCCCAGACAGGGTATGCTACGAGAGACCCAGTACTTC	CAISESNLPRQGMLRETQYF
TRBD2	TRBJ2-7	NA	15	TRBV10-2	TGCGCCAGCAGTGAGTCGAGGCGGGAGGGCTACGAGCAGTACTTC	CASSESRREGYEQYF
TRBD1	TRBJ1-6	NA	15	TRBV6-5	TGTGCCAGCAGTAGGGGGACAGGGTGGAATTCACCCCTCCACTTT	CASSRGTGWNSPLHF
TRBD2	TRBJ2-1	once	17	TRBV7-2	TGTGCCAGCAGCACCTCTAGCGGGAGGGCGGGTTACAATGAGCAGTTCTTC	CASSTSSGRAGYNEQFF
NA	TRBJ2-7	once	14	TRBV5-4	TGTGCCAGCAGCCCTGTTGGACAGACCTACGAGCAGTACTTC	CASSPVGQTYEQYF
TRBD1	TRBJ1-2	NA	13	TRBV29-1	TGCAGCGTTGGGGACAGGGGAAACTATGGCTACACCTTC	CSVGDRGNYGYTF
NA	TRBJ2-1	few	15	TRBV28	TGTGCCAGCAGCCACAGGAAAAGCTCCTACAATGAGCAGTTCTTC	CASSHRKSSYNEQFF
TRBD2	TRBJ2-7	NA	12	TRBV5-6	TGTGCCAGCAGCCCGGGGGGCTACGAGCAGTACTTC	CASSPGGYEQYF
TRBD2	TRBJ2-3	NA	15	TRBV30	TGTGCCTGGAGGCGGCGGGAGGGCCCCACAGATACGCAGTATTTT	CAWRRREGPTDTQYF
TRBD2	TRBJ2-7	NA	14	TRBV7-8	TGTGCCAGCAGCTTCGAGGGGACTAGAAACGAGCAGTACTTC	CASSFEGTRNEQYF
NA	TRBJ2-5	NA	15	TRBV15	TGTGCCACCAGCAGAGGAGATGCGGGAAAAGAGACCCAGTACTTC	CATSRGDAGKETQYF
TRBD2	TRBJ2-2	NA	15	TRBV11-2	TGTGCCAGCAGCCGGGGACTAGAGAACACCGGGGAGCTGTTTTTT	CASSRGLENTGELFF
NA	TRBJ2-7	NA	14	TRBV13	TGTGCCAGCAGCCCTTCTGTAAGGCGGTACGAGCAGTACTTC	CASSPSVRRYEQYF
NA	TRBJ2-5	NA	15	TRBV9	TGTGCCAGCAGCCTTACTCCTAGCCCGCAAGAGACCCAGTACTTC	CASSLTPSPQETQYF
NA	TRBJ2-7	NA	13	TRBV2	TGTGCCAGCAGTGGGCAGATCAACTACGAGCAGTACTTC	CASSGQINYEQYF
NA	TRBJ1-3	NA	15	TRBV9	TGTGCCAGCAGCGTGACATCTATAATGGAAAACACCATATATTTT	CASSVTSIMENTIYF
TRBD1	TRBJ1-4	NA	14	TRBV19	TGTGCCAGTAATGACGGGGACAGGGGGGAAAAACTGTTTTTT	CASNDGDRGEKLFF
TRBD1	TRBJ1-5	NA	15	TRBV7-6	TGTGCCAGCAGCCCCCGGGACAGGGACAATCAGCCCCAGCATTTT	CASSPRDRDNQPQHF
NA	TRBJ1-2	NA	18	TRBV30	TGTGCCTGGAGTGTACGGACTAAGGGACTGCTGGCTAACTATGGCTACACCTTC	CAWSVRTKGLLANYGYTF
NA	TRBJ1-2	once	15	TRBV12-5	TGTGCTAGTGGTTTGGTAGGGACACCTAACTATGGCTACACCTTC	CASGLVGTPNYGYTF
TRBD1	TRBJ2-1	NA	17	TRBV4-1	TGCGCCAGCAGCCAAGATGTGGCGGGACAGGGATACAATGAGCAGTTCTTC	CASSQDVAGQGYNEQFF
TRBD2	TRBJ2-7	NA	14	TRBV27	TGTGCCAGCAGTGTGACTAGCGGGAGCTACGAGCAGTACTTC	CASSVTSGSYEQYF
TRBD1	TRBJ2-7	few	14	TRBV11-3	TGTGCCAGCACCCCGGCGACAGGGCCTACGGAGCAGTACTTC	CASTPATGPTEQYF
NA	TRBJ2-7	NA	14	TRBV7-3	TGTGCCAGCAGCTTAGGTTCAGGGACCTACGAGCAGTACTTC	CASSLGSGTYEQYF
TRBD1	TRBJ2-7	once	15	TRBV5-4	TGTGCCAGCAGCCCCGGGACAGCAGGAGCCTACGAGCAGTACTTC	CASSPGTAGAYEQYF
NA	TRBJ2-7	NA	16	TRBV11-1	TGTGCCAGCAGCTCGGCGCTCCGATCTCTGGAGGACGAGCAGTACTTC	CASSSALRSLEDEQYF
NA	TRBJ2-5	NA	14	TRBV4-1	TGCGCCAGCAGCTTCCAGGTAACCCAAGAGACCCAGTACTTC	CASSFQVTQETQYF
TRBD1	TRBJ1-1	NA	15	TRBV5-1	TGCGCCAGCAGCTTGGTAGGGGGCCCCAACACTGAAGCTTTCTTT	CASSLVGGPNTEAFF
NA	TRBJ1-4	once	13	TRBV5-1	TGCGCCAGCAGTCTCTCCAGGTTTGCAAAACTGTTTTTT	CASSLSRFAKLFF
TRBD2	TRBJ2-5	once	18	TRBV7-7	TGTGCTAGCAGCCGCCGGCTGGGTCTAGCGGGAGTTTTGGAGACCCAGTACTTC	CASSRRLGLAGVLETQYF
NA	TRBJ1-5	NA	14	TRBV7-9	TGTGCCAGCAGCACTGGACTCACCAATCAGCCCCAGCATTTT	CASSTGLTNQPQHF
NA	TRBJ2-3	NA	12	TRBV5-1	TGCGCCAGCAGCCAGAGCACAGATACGCAGTATTTT	CASSQSTDTQYF
TRBD1	TRBJ2-7	NA	16	TRBV19	TGTGCCAGTAGCACTAATCGACAGGGGGGTGGGTACGAGCAGTACTTC	CASSTNRQGGGYEQYF
TRBD1	TRBJ1-1	NA	16	TRBV10-2	TGCGCCAGCAGGGACGAACAGGGGTGGATGAACACTGAAGCTTTCTTT	CASRDEQGWMNTEAFF
TRBD2	TRBJ2-1	few	15	TRBV6-4	TGTGCCAGCAGTGACTCGACTAGCGGGAGCAATGAGCAGTTCTTC	CASSDSTSGSNEQFF
TRBD1	TRBJ2-7	NA	14	TRBV13	TGTGCCAGCAGCTTAGGGACAGGGGCTTACGAGCAGTACTTC	CASSLGTGAYEQYF
NA	TRBJ1-5	few	13	TRBV28	TGTGCCAGCAGTTTACCTAACAATCAGCCCCAGCATTTT	CASSLPNNQPQHF
NA	TRBJ2-3	NA	12	TRBV9	TGTGCCAGTAAAAATCTCTCAGATACGCAGTATTTT	CASKNLSDTQYF
TRBD2	TRBJ2-1	NA	16	TRBV27	TGTGCCAGCAGTTCCATTGTTATGAGGGAGGGCCGTGAGCAGTTCTTC	CASSSIVMREGREQFF
TRBD1	TRBJ1-3	NA	17	TRBV4-2	TGTGCCAGCAGCCAAGTGGCCCCACAGGGGACAGGAAACACCATATATTTT	CASSQVAPQGTGNTIYF
TRBD1	TRBJ1-3	few	15	TRBV7-9	TGTGCCAGCAGCTGGGGACAGGGGCTCCTAAACACCATATATTTT	CASSWGQGLLNTIYF
NA	TRBJ1-1	NA	15	TRBV19	TGTGCCAGTAGTATCGAAGACAGGTCTGGCACTGAAGCTTTCTTT	CASSIEDRSGTEAFF
TRBD2	TRBJ2-7	NA	13	TRBV19	TGTGCCAGTAGTAGCGGGGGGCGCTACGAGCAGTACTTC	CASSSGGRYEQYF
TRBD2	TRBJ2-1	NA	16	TRBV7-3	TGTGCCAGCAGCTTAACTTATAGCGGGGGGTACAATGAGCAGTTCTTC	CASSLTYSGGYNEQFF
TRBD2	TRBJ2-1	NA	15	TRBV29-1	TGCAGCGTTGAACCCCTCGCTAGCGGGTACAATGAGCAGTTCTTC	CSVEPLASGYNEQFF